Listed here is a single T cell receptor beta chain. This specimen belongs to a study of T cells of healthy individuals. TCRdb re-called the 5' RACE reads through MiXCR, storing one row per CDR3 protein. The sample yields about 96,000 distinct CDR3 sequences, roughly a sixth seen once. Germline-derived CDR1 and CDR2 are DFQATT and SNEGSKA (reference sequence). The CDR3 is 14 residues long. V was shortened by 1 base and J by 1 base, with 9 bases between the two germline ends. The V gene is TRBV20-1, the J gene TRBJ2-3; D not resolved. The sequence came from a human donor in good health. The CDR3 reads CSARAIEGTDTQYF. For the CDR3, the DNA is TGCAGTGCTAGAGCTATAGAAGGCACAGATACGCAGTATTTT.